The text below deals with one TCR beta chain. Its target is not known. CDR1 MNHEY and CDR2 SVGAGI come from the germline V gene. The CDR3 runs to 13 residues. The germline V and J ends were trimmed by 6 bases and 7 bases, with 16 bases remaining between them. This PCR relied on a set of 60 Vbeta primers and 13 Jbeta primers. Assay used: immunoSEQ multiplex PCR; TCRdb lists only in-frame clones, some missing. The sample has about 280,000 clones, around 90% seen once. The data derive from a study of cytomegalovirus exposure and HLA in healthy donors. Turning to the study itself: When 300 to 500 donors were genotyped, over 80% of them were found to fall in the Caucasian-associated ancestry cluster.

Findings and limits, study-wide: A reported reduction in N-insertions relative to the approximately 640-donor mean was seen in an Asian-associated ancestry cluster in a later analysis.

This receptor was taken from a woman aged 18-29 years in good health and CMV-seronegative. V and J are TRBV6-5 and TRBJ2-7; tentative D call: TRBD2 (6 bases). Input material: PBMCs. The CDR3 region has the DNA TGTGCCAGCAGCCGGGGACGGGGGAGGGAGCAGTACTTC. It specifies CASSRGRGREQYF.